Presented here are 20 T cell receptor beta chains from one specimen sequenced in a study of blood T cell repertoires in COVID-19. Assay used: immunoSEQ multiplex PCR; TCRdb lists only in-frame clones, some missing. The profile shows around 92,000 clones, approximately 86% of them singletons. The sample taken for sequencing was peripheral blood. The receptors come from a woman older than 75 with acute or convalescent COVID-19.

This rearrangement joins TRBV18 to TRBJ1-1; D may be TRBD1 (5 bases). The CDR3 length is 18 residues. Germline V gene sequence: CDR1 KGHSH, CDR2 LQKENI. The V end was cut by 1 base, the J end by 5 bases, with 23 bases between. CDR3 DNA sequence: TGTGCCAGCTCACCACGTCGGGTTGGTATAGGGGATAGGACTGAAGCTTTCTTT. Its translation is CASSPRRVGIGDRTEAFF.

V is TRBV19 and J is TRBJ2-1; 12 nucleotides match TRBD2. Germline-derived CDR1 and CDR2 are LNHDA and SQIVND (reference sequence). This CDR3 region has 17 residues. V was clipped by 6 bases and J by 2 bases; unmatched bases: 8. This chain's CDR3 is CASSLLAGGGTYNEQFF. As DNA, the CDR3 is TGTGCCAGTAGCCTACTAGCGGGAGGTGGCACCTACAATGAGCAGTTCTTC.

The rearrangement links TRBV5-4 to TRBJ2-3; 12 bases fit TRBD2. The CDR3 sequence is 17 residues long. Germline CDR1 SGHNT, CDR2 YYREEE (reference sequence). V was clipped by 0 bases and J by 1 base; unmatched bases: 3. The CDR3 DNA reads TGTGCCAGCAGCTTGGAGGCTAGCGGGAGGGGCACAGATACGCAGTATTTT. Protein: CASSLEASGRGTDTQYF.

The chain is built from TRBV10-3 and TRBJ2-1; D perhaps matches TRBD2 (5 bases). V lost 6 bases to trimming and J lost 6 bases, with 9 bases between them. The CDR3 sequence is 12 residues long. Germline values: CDR1 ENHRY, CDR2 SYGVKD. CDR3 region: CAIRGGPNEQFF. For the CDR3, the DNA is TGTGCCATCAGGGGCGGGCCCAATGAGCAGTTCTTC.

This rearrangement joins TRBV5-1 to TRBJ2-4; 7 positions match TRBD1. There are 11 residues in the CDR3. Germline V CDR1 and CDR2: SGHRS, YFSETQ. J lost 6 bases, V lost 7 bases, and 1 base had no gene match. The CDR3 DNA is TGCGCCAGCGGGGACAGAAACATTCAGTACTTC. Protein sequence: CASGDRNIQYF.

The chain is built from TRBV13 and TRBJ2-6; D is unclear. CDR1 is PRHDT and CDR2 is FYEKMQ in the germline V gene (reference sequence). The CDR3 sequence is 16 residues long. Trimming pared 3 bases from V and 1 base from J, leaving 10 bases between. CDR3 nucleotides: TGTGCCAGCAGCTTCAGGTATATGTCTGGGGCCAACGTCCTGACTTTC. Amino acid sequence: CASSFRYMSGANVLTF.

The chain uses TRBV4-2 and TRBJ1-4; 9 nucleotides match TRBD1. Germline assignment: CDR1 LGHNA and CDR2 YNFKEQ. J lost 7 bases, V lost 1 base, and 4 bases had no gene match. The CDR3 spans 15 residues. The CDR3 is CASSQAGTGIEKLFF. In nucleotides, the CDR3 is TGTGCCAGCAGCCAAGCCGGGACAGGGATTGAAAAACTGTTTTTT.

By share, this clone ranks as hyperexpanded. The chain couples TRBV9 to TRBJ2-5; no clear D gene. This CDR3 is 14 amino acids long. Germline values: CDR1 SGDLS, CDR2 YYNGEE. The V end was cut by 0 bases, the J end by 3 bases, with 9 bases between. The CDR3 spells CASSVGGSKETQYF. The CDR3 DNA is TGTGCCAGCAGCGTAGGAGGATCAAAAGAGACCCAGTACTTC.

This chain connects TRBV6-5 to TRBJ1-4; 9 bases are a match to TRBD1. The CDR3 consists of 15 residues. V dropped 6 bases and J dropped 5; count of bases not matched to a gene: 7. The germline V gene encodes CDR1 MNHEY and CDR2 SVGAGI. The CDR3 DNA sequence: TGTGCCAGCAGCCGTACCGGGACAGGGAATGAAAAACTGTTTTTT. Its translation is CASSRTGTGNEKLFF.

V gene TRBV5-5 combines with J gene TRBJ2-2; the D gene is possibly TRBD1 (5 bases). Germline loops: CDR1 SGHKS, CDR2 YYEKEE (reference sequence). V shed 1 base and J shed 4 bases, with 11 bases lying between them. The length of the CDR3 is 15 residues. The DNA of the CDR3 is TGTGCCAGCAGCTTGAGGCAGGGTATCACCGGGGAGCTGTTTTTT. Its translation is CASSLRQGITGELFF.

This chain joins TRBV4-3 and TRBJ1-2; TRBD1 aligns across 10 bases. Germline CDR1 reads LGHNA; CDR2 reads YSLEER. There are 16 residues in the CDR3. Losses at the gene ends were 1 base for V and 3 bases for J; bases not matched to a gene: 5. In DNA, the CDR3 is TGCGCCAGCAGCCAAGGACCGGACAGGGGGTACTATGGCTACACCTTC. This encodes CASSQGPDRGYYGYTF.

The genes are TRBV19 and TRBJ2-7; D might be TRBD1 (5 bases). Trimming pared 2 bases from V and 2 bases from J, leaving 22 bases between. Germline lookup yields CDR1 LNHDA and CDR2 SQIVND (reference sequence). This CDR3 has 18 amino acids. CDR3 coding DNA: TGTGCCAGTAGTATAAGCATCTCGCGCGGCAGGGTAACCTACGAGCAGTACTTC. This gives the protein CASSISISRGRVTYEQYF.

This sequence joins TRBV5-1 and TRBJ2-2, with 8 bases aligning to TRBD2. Germline assignment: CDR1 SGHRS and CDR2 YFSETQ. The CDR3 contains 16 residues. With V trimmed by 2 bases and J by 5 bases, 8 bases remained unmatched. The CDR3 loop is CASSLPTSGETGELFF. The DNA of the CDR3 is TGCGCCAGCAGCTTACCCACTAGCGGAGAAACCGGGGAGCTGTTTTTT.

The gene calls are TRBV6-1 and TRBJ2-3; 9 nucleotides line up with TRBD1. J was trimmed by 2 bases and V by 4 bases; bases with no gene match: 13. The germline gives CDR1 MNHNS, CDR2 SASEGT. CDR3 size: 18 residues. This chain's CDR3 is CASSAYQTGGLFTDTQYF. The CDR3 coding sequence is TGTGCCAGCAGTGCATACCAAACAGGGGGCCTCTTCACAGATACGCAGTATTTT.

The CDR3 spells CASSLEQGPYTEAFF. The CDR3 bases are TGTGCCAGCAGCTTAGAACAGGGGCCCTACACTGAAGCTTTCTTT. The genes are TRBV13 and TRBJ1-1; the match to TRBD1 covers 7 bases. CDR1 and CDR2 from the germline V gene are PRHDT and FYEKMQ (reference sequence). V trimming: 1 base; J trimming: 3 bases; junction bases outside the gene matches: 5. The length of the CDR3 is 15 residues.

The CDR3 nucleotides are TGTGCCAGCAGCGTGAGGCCGCCTGGCAATGAGCAGTTCTTC. This encodes CASSVRPPGNEQFF. This rearrangement joins TRBV9 to TRBJ2-1, with D hard to call. The germline gives CDR1 SGDLS, CDR2 YYNGEE. CDR3 size: 14 residues. The V end lost 2 bases, the J end lost 6 bases, and 12 bases lay between the germline ends.

The chain has TRBV24-1 and TRBJ2-1, with 7 positions matching TRBD1. Germline-derived CDR1 and CDR2 are KGHDR and SFDVKD. The CDR3 extends over 14 amino acids. Trimming removed 4 bases from V and 3 bases from J; junction bases left unmatched: 2. The CDR3 DNA reads TGTGCCACCAGTGAGACAGGGCTCTACAATGAGCAGTTCTTC. Its translation is CATSETGLYNEQFF.

Of note for this clone: The same CDR3 arises from other DNA sequences in this sample as well. V and J are TRBV5-1 and TRBJ2-2, with 7 positions matching TRBD1. Germline assignment: CDR1 SGHRS and CDR2 YFSETQ. The CDR3 runs to 15 residues. Losses at the gene ends were 4 bases for V and 0 bases for J; bases not matched to a gene: 3. CDR3 sequence reads: CASSPGTANTGELFF. DNA of the CDR3: TGCGCCAGCAGCCCTGGGACAGCGAACACCGGGGAGCTGTTTTTT.

J is TRBJ1-5 and V is TRBV4-2, with 7 bases identical to TRBD1. Per the germline V gene, CDR1 is LGHNA and CDR2 is YNFKEQ. J lost 6 bases, V lost 2 bases, and 7 bases had no gene match. The CDR3 is 15 amino acids. As DNA, the CDR3 is TGTGCCAGCAGCCAAAGGACAGGAGGTGGTCAGCCCCAGCATTTT. Translated: CASSQRTGGGQPQHF.

The rearrangement links TRBV4-3 to TRBJ2-3; 7 bases match TRBD2. The V and J ends lost 0 bases and 5 bases, in that order; junction bases with no gene match: 17. There are 19 residues in the CDR3. Looked up from germline, CDR1 is LGHNA and CDR2 is YSLEER. The CDR3 spells CASSQDIPPSAGVEDTQYF. The CDR3, as DNA: TGCGCCAGCAGCCAAGATATCCCCCCGTCGGCGGGAGTGGAAGATACGCAGTATTTT.